The following is a T cell receptor beta chain sequence with its context. This record comes from a study of CD8+ T cells in alopecia areata. Germline V lookup: CDR1 GTSNPN, CDR2 SVGIG (reference sequence). The CDR3 runs to 14 residues. The trim removed 2 bases at V and 2 bases at J, leaving 4 bases unmatched. Treatment in this sample: oral pan-JAK inhibitor, 5-10 mg twice daily. Extracted from the samples, RNA was reverse transcribed into cDNA to serve as the sequencing template. The protocol was immunoSEQ multiplex PCR, while the TCRdb copy is restricted to in-frame clones and leaves out a portion. The sample records about 140,000 clones, about 88% being singletons.

The source was CD8+ T cells sorted from blood, collected at week 4, from a patient treated with tofacitinib. The V call is TRBV30, the J call TRBJ1-1, with 8 bases aligning to TRBD1. The clonotype originates from a human donor with alopecia areata. CDR3 residues: CAWSPGTGNTEAFF. CDR3 in DNA: TGTGCCTGGAGTCCGGGGACAGGTAACACTGAAGCTTTCTTT.